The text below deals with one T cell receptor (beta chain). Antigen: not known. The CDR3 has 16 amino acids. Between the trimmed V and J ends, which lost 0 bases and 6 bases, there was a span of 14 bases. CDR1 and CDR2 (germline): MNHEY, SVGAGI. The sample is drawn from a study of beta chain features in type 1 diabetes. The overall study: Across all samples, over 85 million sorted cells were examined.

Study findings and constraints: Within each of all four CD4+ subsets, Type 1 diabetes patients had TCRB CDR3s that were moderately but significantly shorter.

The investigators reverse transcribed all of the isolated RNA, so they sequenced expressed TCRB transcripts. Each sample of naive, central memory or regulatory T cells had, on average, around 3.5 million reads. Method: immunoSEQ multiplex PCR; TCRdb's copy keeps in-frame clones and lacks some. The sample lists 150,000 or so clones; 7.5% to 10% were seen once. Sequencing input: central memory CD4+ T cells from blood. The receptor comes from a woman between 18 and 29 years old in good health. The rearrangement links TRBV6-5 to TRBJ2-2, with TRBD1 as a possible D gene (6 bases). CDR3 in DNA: TGTGCCAGCAGTTACTCTCCGCCAGGGGCAGCCGGGGAGCTGTTTTTT. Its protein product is CASSYSPPGAAGELFF.